Shown below are 9 T cell receptor beta chains from a single sample sequenced in a study of type 1 and type 2 diabetes patients. Genomic DNA was the PCR template. A primer set of 30 forward and 13 reverse primers amplified the CDR3. TCRdb ran MiXCR on the multiplex PCR reads and lists one entry per CDR3 protein. The sample has about 270,000 distinct CDR3 sequences; 45% to 60% are singletons. Sequenced input: peripheral blood mononuclear cells (PBMCs). The receptors were gathered from a man between 18 and 29 years old with type 2 diabetes.

V is TRBV2 and J is TRBJ2-6; 8 nucleotides match TRBD1. From germline, CDR1 is SNHLY and CDR2 FYNNEI. Trimming removed 6 bases from V and 0 bases from J; junction bases left unmatched: 4. This CDR3 is 16 amino acids long. This chain's CDR3 is CASSRQGNSGANVLTF. The CDR3 DNA reads as TGTGCCAGCAGCCGACAGGGGAACTCTGGGGCCAACGTCCTGACTTTC.

This clonotype was counted between two and nine times. The genes are TRBV24-1 and TRBJ1-1, with D possibly being TRBD1 (5 bases). The germline V gene has CDR1 KGHDR and CDR2 SFDVKD. The length of the CDR3 is 14 residues. V lost 6 bases and J 4 bases, leaving 14 bases between the germline ends. CDR3 nucleotide sequence: TGTGCCACCAGTCCAAGGTGGGGGGGCACTGAAGCTTTCTTT. Translated, it gives CATSPRWGGTEAFF.

J is TRBJ2-7 and V is TRBV10-3; TRBD1 matches 12 bases. Germline CDR1 reads ENHRY; CDR2 reads SYGVKD. The CDR3 covers 20 residues. V trimming: 0 bases; J trimming: 3 bases; junction bases outside the gene matches: 15. CDR3 sequence reads: CAISESRWSGTGGGNYEQYF. The CDR3 DNA sequence: TGTGCCATCAGTGAGTCGAGGTGGTCCGGGACAGGGGGCGGGAACTACGAGCAGTACTTC.

With regard to this clonotype: Possible read error: a much larger clone is one base away. The genes are TRBV15 and TRBJ1-1, with 7 bases lining up with TRBD1. There are 13 residues in the CDR3. CDR1 is LNHNV, CDR2 YYDKDF, per germline (reference sequence). DNA for the CDR3: TGTGCCACCGGCAGTGACAGGGCCCATGAAGCTTTCTTT. The encoded protein is CATGSDRAHEAFF.

This clonotype was found a few times. The J gene is TRBJ1-1, the V gene TRBV13, with D unclear. Per the germline V gene, CDR1 is PRHDT and CDR2 is FYEKMQ (reference sequence). CDR3 size: 15 residues. V dropped 4 bases and J dropped 4 bases, with 16 bases sitting between them. The CDR3 region is CASSSQIGLATEAFF. CDR3 nucleotides: TGTGCCAGCAGCTCACAAATAGGGCTTGCCACTGAAGCTTTCTTT.

J is TRBJ1-2 and V is TRBV6-6; D call uncertain. V lost 8 bases and J 4 bases, leaving 5 bases between the germline ends. The CDR3 runs to 10 residues. The germline V gene encodes CDR1 MNHNY and CDR2 SVGAGI (reference sequence). The DNA of the CDR3 is TGTGCCAGCGGACCCTATGGCTACACCTTC. Its protein is CASGPYGYTF.

This sequence joins TRBV30 and TRBJ1-2, with D hard to call. CDR1 is GTSNPN and CDR2 is SVGIG in the germline V gene (reference sequence). The CDR3 totals 12 residues. The V and J ends lost 0 bases and 7 bases respectively, with 9 bases between them. The CDR3 spells CAWSVGVGGYTF. In DNA, the CDR3 is TGTGCCTGGAGTGTCGGAGTTGGTGGCTACACCTTC.

The chain joins TRBV10-1 to TRBJ2-1; the match to TRBD2 covers 9 bases. Germline loops: CDR1 WNHNN, CDR2 SYGVQD (reference sequence). Trimming took 2 bases from V and 15 from J; bases not matched to a gene: 8. The CDR3 consists of 13 residues. The CDR3 DNA sequence: TGCGCCAGCAGTGAGGGACTAGCGAGGATCCCGTTCTTC. It codes for CASSEGLARIPFF.

The rearrangement joins TRBV7-2 to TRBJ2-1, with 7 bases lining up with TRBD1. The CDR3 extends over 13 amino acids. Per the germline V gene, CDR1 is SGHTA and CDR2 is FQGNSA. The V segment lost 5 bases and the J segment 10 bases; nucleotides outside the gene matches: 8. CDR3 DNA: TGTGCCAGCAGCCCACAGGGGATTGGAGAGCAGTTCTTC. This sequence encodes CASSPQGIGEQFF.